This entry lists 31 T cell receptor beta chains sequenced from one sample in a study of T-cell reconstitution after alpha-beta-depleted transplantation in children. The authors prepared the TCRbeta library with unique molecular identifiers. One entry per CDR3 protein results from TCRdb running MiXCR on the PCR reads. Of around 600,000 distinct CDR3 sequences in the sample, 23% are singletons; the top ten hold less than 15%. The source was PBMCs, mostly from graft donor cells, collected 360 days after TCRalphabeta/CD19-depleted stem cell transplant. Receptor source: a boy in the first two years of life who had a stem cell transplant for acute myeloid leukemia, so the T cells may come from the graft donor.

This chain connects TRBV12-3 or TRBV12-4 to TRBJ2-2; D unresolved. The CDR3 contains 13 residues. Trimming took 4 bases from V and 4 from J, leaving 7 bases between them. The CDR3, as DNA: TGTGCCAGCAGTTCATATCCCACCGGGGAGCTGTTTTTT. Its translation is CASSSYPTGELFF.

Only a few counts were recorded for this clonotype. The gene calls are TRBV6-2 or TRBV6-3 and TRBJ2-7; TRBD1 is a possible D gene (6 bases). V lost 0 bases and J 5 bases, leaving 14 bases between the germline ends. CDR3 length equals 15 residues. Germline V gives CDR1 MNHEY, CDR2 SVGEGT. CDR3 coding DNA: TGTGCCAGCAGTTACTCGATCTGGGACATCGACGAGCAGTACTTC. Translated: CASSYSIWDIDEQYF.

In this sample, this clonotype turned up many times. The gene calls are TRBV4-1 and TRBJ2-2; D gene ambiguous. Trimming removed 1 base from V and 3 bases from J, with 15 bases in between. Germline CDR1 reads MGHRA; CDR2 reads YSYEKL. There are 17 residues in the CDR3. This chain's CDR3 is CASSQGPAIFHTGELFF. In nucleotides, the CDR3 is TGCGCCAGCAGCCAAGGGCCGGCCATCTTCCACACCGGGGAGCTGTTTTTT.

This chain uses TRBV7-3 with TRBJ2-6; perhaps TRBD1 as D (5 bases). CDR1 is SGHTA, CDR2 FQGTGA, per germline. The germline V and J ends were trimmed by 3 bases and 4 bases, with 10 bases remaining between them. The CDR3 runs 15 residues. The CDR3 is CASSFQGYGANVLTF. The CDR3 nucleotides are TGTGCCAGCAGCTTCCAGGGTTACGGGGCCAACGTCCTGACTTTC.

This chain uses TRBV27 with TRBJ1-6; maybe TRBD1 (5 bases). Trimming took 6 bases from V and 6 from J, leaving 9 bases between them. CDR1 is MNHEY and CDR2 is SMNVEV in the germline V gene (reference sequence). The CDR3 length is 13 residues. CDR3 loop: CASRGTFNSPLHF. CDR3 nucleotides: TGTGCCAGCAGGGGGACGTTTAATTCACCCCTCCACTTT.

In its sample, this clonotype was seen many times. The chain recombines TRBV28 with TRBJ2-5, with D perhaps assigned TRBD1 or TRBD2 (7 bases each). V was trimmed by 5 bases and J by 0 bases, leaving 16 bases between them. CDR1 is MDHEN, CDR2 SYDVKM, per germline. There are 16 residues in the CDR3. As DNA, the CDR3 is TGTGCCAGCAGTCCGCGACAGGGAGGGCACCAAGAGACCCAGTACTTC. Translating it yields CASSPRQGGHQETQYF.

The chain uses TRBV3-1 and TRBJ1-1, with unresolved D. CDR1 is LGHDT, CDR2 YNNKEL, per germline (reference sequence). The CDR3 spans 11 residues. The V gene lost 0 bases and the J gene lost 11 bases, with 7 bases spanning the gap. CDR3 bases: TGTGCCAGCAGCCAAGATAGTTCGGCTTTCTTT. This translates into CASSQDSSAFF.

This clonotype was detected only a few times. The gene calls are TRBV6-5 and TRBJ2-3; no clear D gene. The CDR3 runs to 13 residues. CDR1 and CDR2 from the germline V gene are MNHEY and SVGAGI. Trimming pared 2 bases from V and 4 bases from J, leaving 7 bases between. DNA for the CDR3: TGTGCCAGCAGTTACGGCTGGGCAGATACGCAGTATTTT. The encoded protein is CASSYGWADTQYF.

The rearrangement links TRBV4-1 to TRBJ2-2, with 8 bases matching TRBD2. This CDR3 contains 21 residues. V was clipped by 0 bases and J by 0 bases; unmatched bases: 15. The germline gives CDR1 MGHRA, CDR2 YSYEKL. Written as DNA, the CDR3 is TGCGCCAGCAGCCAAGAAGATCGGGGTGCTAGCGGGTTACCGAACACCGGGGAGCTGTTTTTT. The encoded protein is CASSQEDRGASGLPNTGELFF.

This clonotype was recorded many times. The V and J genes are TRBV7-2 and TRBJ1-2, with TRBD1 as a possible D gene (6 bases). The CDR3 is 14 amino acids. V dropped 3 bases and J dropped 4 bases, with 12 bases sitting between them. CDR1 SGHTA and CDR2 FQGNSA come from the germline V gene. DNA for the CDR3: TGTGCCAGCAGCTTGTTACAGGGTCCCTATGGCTACACCTTC. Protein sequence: CASSLLQGPYGYTF.

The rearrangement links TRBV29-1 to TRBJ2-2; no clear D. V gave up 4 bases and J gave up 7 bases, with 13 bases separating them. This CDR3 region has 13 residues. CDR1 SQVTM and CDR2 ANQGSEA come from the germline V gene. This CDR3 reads CSVGQVLRGELFF. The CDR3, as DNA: TGCAGCGTTGGGCAGGTATTACGCGGGGAGCTGTTTTTT.

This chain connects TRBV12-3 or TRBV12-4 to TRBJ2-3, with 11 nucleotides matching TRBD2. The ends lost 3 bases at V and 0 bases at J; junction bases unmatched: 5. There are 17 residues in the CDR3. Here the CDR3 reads CASSFLAGGASTDTQYF. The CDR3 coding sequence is TGTGCCAGCAGTTTTCTAGCGGGGGGCGCCAGCACAGATACGCAGTATTTT.

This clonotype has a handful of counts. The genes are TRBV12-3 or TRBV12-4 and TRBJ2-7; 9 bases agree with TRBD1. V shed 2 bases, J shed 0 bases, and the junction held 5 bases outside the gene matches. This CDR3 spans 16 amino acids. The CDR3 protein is CASSLKTGGYSYEQYF. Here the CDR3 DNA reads TGTGCCAGCAGTTTAAAGACAGGGGGATACTCCTACGAGCAGTACTTC.

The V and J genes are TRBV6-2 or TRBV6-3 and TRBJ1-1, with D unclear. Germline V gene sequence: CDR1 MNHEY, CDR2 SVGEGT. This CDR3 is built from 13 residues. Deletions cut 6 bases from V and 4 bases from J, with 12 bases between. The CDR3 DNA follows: TGTGCCAGCAGAAATGAAGGAGTCACTGAAGCTTTCTTT. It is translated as CASRNEGVTEAFF.

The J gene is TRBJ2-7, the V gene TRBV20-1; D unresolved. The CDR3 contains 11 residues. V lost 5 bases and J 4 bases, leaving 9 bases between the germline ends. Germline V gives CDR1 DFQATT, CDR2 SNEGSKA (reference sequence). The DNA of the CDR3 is TGCAGTGCTCCTGATTTATACGAGCAGTACGTC. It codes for CSAPDLYEQYV.

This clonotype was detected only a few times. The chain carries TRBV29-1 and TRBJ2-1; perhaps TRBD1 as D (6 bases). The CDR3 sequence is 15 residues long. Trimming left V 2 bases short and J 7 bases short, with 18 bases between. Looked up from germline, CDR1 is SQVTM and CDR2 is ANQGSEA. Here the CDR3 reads CSVERLGLTGNEQFF. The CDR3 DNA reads TGCAGCGTTGAAAGATTGGGGCTGACAGGTAATGAGCAGTTCTTC.

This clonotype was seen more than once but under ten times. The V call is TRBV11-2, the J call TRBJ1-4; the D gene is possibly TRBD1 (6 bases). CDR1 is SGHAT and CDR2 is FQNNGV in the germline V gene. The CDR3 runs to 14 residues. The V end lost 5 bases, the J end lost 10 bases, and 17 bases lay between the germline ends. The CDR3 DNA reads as TGTGCCAGCAGCCGCCGGGACAATGGCCGAAAACTGTTTTTT. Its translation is CASSRRDNGRKLFF.

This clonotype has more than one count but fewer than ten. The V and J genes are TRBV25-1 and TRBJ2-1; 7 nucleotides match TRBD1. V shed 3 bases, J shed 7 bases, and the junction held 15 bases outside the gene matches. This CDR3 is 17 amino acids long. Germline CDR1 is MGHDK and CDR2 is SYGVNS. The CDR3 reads CASSDSDSNRGSNEQFF. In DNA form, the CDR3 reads TGTGCCAGCAGTGATTCCGATTCGAACAGGGGAAGTAATGAGCAGTTCTTC.

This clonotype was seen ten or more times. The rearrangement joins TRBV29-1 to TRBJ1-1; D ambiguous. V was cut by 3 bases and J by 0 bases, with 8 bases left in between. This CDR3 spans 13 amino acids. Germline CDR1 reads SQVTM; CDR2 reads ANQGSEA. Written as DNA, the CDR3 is TGCAGCGTTGAGAGGTCCATGAACACTGAAGCTTTCTTT. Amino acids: CSVERSMNTEAFF.

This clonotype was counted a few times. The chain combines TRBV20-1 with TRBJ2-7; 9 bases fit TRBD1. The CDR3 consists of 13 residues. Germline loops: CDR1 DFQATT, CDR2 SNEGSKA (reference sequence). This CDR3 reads CSAEGTGIDEQYF. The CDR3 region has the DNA TGCAGCGCGGAAGGGACAGGGATCGACGAGCAGTACTTC.

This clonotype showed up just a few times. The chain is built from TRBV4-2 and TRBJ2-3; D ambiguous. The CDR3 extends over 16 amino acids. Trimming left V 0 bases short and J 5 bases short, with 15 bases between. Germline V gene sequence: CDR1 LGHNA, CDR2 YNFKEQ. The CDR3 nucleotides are TGTGCCAGCAGCCAAGAATATCAGGACCTCGGAGATACGCAGTATTTT. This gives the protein CASSQEYQDLGDTQYF.

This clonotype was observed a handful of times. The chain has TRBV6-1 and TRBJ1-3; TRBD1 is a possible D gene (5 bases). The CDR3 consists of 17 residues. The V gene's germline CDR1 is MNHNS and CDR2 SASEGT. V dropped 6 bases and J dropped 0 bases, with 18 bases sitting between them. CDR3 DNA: TGTGCCAGCAGGTCTCAGGGAAGGAGGGACTCTGGAAACACCATATATTTT. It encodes CASRSQGRRDSGNTIYF.

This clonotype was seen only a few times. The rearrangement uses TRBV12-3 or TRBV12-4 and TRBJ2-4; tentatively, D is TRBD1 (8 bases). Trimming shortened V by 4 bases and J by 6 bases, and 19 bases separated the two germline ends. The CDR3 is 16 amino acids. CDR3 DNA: TGTGCCAGCAGTTCCAGGGGGCCCTCGGGGGGAAACATTCAGTACTTC. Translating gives CASSSRGPSGGNIQYF.

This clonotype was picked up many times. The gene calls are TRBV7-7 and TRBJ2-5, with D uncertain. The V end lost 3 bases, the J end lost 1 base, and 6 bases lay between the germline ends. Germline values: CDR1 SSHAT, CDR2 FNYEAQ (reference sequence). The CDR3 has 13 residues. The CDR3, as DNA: TGTGCCAGCAGCTTCGCCCCCCAAGAGACCCAGTACTTC. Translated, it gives CASSFAPQETQYF.

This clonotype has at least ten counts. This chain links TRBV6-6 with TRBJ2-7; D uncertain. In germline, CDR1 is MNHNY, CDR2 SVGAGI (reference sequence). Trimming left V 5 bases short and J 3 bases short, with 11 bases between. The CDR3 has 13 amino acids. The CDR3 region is CASSTAGDYEQYV. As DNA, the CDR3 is TGTGCCAGCAGTACCGCAGGTGACTACGAGCAGTACGTC.

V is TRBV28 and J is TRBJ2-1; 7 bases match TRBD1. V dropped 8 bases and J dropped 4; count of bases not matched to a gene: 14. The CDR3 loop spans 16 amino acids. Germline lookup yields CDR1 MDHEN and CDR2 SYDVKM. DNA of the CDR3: TGTGCCAGCCTAAACAGGGGTCATAGTCCTTACAATGAGCAGTTCTTC. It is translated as CASLNRGHSPYNEQFF.

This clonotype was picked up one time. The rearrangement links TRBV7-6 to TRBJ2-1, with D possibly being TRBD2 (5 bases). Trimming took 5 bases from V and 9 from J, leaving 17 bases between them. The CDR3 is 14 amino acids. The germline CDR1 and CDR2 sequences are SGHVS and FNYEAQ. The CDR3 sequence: CASSSRSGLLEQFF. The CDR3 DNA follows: TGTGCCAGCAGCAGCAGAAGTGGACTCCTTGAGCAGTTCTTC.

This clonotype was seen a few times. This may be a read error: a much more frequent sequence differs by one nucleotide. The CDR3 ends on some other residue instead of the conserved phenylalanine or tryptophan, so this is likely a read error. Here the CDR3 DNA reads TGCAGCGTTGAAGTGGGGACAGCTCAGTACTGC. As protein: CSVEVGTAQYC. The chain joins TRBV29-1 to TRBJ2-4; TRBD1 matches 7 bases. The ends lost 1 base at V and 12 bases at J; junction bases unmatched: 3. CDR3 length equals 11 residues. Germline assignment: CDR1 SQVTM and CDR2 ANQGSEA.

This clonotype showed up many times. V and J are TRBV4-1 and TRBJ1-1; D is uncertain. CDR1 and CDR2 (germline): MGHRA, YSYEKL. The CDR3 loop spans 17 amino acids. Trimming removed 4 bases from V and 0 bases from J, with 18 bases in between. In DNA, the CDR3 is TGCGCCAGCAGCCCCTCTTCCAACAAACGCATGAACACTGAAGCTTTCTTT. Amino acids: CASSPSSNKRMNTEAFF.

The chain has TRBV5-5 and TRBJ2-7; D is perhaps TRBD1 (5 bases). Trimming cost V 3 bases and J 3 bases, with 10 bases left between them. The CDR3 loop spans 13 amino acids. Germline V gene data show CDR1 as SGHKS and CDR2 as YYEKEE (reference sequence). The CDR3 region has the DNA TGTGCCAGCAGCTGGGGCAGCCGCTACGAGCAGTACTTC. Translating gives CASSWGSRYEQYF.

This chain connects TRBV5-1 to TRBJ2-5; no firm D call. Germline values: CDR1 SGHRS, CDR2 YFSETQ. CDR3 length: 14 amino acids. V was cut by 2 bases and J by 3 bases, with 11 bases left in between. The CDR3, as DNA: TGCGCCAGCAGCTTTTATGCGACTGAAGAGACCCAGTACTTC. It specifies CASSFYATEETQYF.